Listed below are T cell receptor beta chains from one sample, sequenced in a study of CD8+CD57+ T cells in acquired aplastic anemia. TCRdb re-called the reads through MiXCR, storing one row per CDR3 protein. The data contain some 180,000 distinct CDR3 sequences, 50% to 65% of them seen just once; the ten biggest clones take up about two fifths. The sequencing sample was made of sorted CD4+, CD8+, or CD8+CD57+ T cells (not recorded which) from PBMCs. These receptors all stem from a human donor with aplastic anemia. CDR3s include the opening cysteine and the closing phenylalanine or tryptophan. Fields, in order: D gene, J gene, V gene, clone size, CDR3 DNA, CDR3 protein. A D gene is named only where the DNA matches it firmly. Clone sizes are given selectively: once, few, many, or a class where the clone is expanded.

-,TRBJ1-4,TRBV5-1,-,TGTGCCAGCAGCTTAGATGGTGGTCCAAATGAAAAACTGTTTTTT,CASSLDGGPNEKLFF
-,TRBJ2-7,TRBV5-1,-,TGCGCCAGCACCCCCCAGGGTCAGTTCGCAGGCGAGCAGTACTTC,CASTPQGQFAGEQYF
TRBD2,TRBJ2-2,TRBV5-1,many,TGCGCCAGCAGCTTGGTGCGGGGGGACAACACCGGGGAGCTGTTTTTT,CASSLVRGDNTGELFF
-,TRBJ1-5,TRBV9,-,TGTGCCAGCAGTCGTAGTCCAGGTCAGCCCCAGCATTTT,CASSRSPGQPQHF
-,TRBJ1-5,TRBV29-1,-,TGCAGCGTTGCGGGGGGCGATCGCAATCAGCCCCAGCATTTT,CSVAGGDRNQPQHF
TRBD2,TRBJ2-1,TRBV12-3/TRBV12-4,-,TGTGCCAGCAGGACTAGCGGAGTTTACAATGAGCAGTTCTTC,CASRTSGVYNEQFF
-,TRBJ2-7,TRBV5-6,-,TGTGCCAGCAGCTTGGCCAACAGGGGACTACCCTACGAGCAGTACTTC,CASSLANRGLPYEQYF
-,TRBJ1-3,TRBV6-2/TRBV6-3,-,TGTGCCAGCAGTTACTCGGCAGGGGAATGGAGCTCTGGAAACACCATATATTTT,CASSYSAGEWSSGNTIYF
-,TRBJ1-6,TRBV5-8,few,TGTGCCAGCAGCTTGGGGAAGTCACCCCTCCACTTT,CASSLGKSPLHF
TRBD2,TRBJ2-7,TRBV20-1,-,TGCAGTGCTAGAAAGATCGGACTAGCGGGAGTAGGCGAGCAGTACTTC,CSARKIGLAGVGEQYF
-,TRBJ2-7,TRBV5-6,-,TGTGCCAGCAGCTCCCCGGCGGGGTTGATGAACTACGAGCAGTACTTC,CASSSPAGLMNYEQYF
-,TRBJ2-7,TRBV6-5,many,TGTGCCAGCAGTTACGTATGGGCGGTTTGGTCCGAGCAGTACTTC,CASSYVWAVWSEQYF
-,TRBJ2-7,TRBV14,-,TGTGCCAGCAGCCACATAGGACAGAGCTACGAGCAGTACTTC,CASSHIGQSYEQYF
TRBD1,TRBJ1-6,TRBV10-2,-,TGCGCCAGCAGTGGGACAGGGGGTAGTTCACCCCTCCACTTT,CASSGTGGSSPLHF
TRBD1,TRBJ1-2,TRBV7-2,-,TGTGCCAGCAGCATCACAAGGACAGGGAATGGCTACACCTTC,CASSITRTGNGYTF
TRBD2,TRBJ2-6,TRBV6-9,-,TGTGCCAGCAGCCAAGAAGTCGGGGGGACCAACTATGGGGCCAACGTCCTGACTTTC,CASSQEVGGTNYGANVLTF
-,TRBJ1-6,TRBV20-1,few,TGCAGTGCTAGAGTAATGGAGGATTCACCCCTCCACTTT,CSARVMEDSPLHF
-,TRBJ2-7,TRBV7-8,-,TGTGCCAGCAGCCACTCGAGGGTGGGTTACGAGCAGTACTTC,CASSHSRVGYEQYF
-,TRBJ2-3,TRBV5-1,-,TGCGCCAGCAGCTTGGCCAAGACTAGGGGCACAGATACGCAGTATTTT,CASSLAKTRGTDTQYF
-,TRBJ2-3,TRBV10-3,-,TGTGCCATCAGTGGACTAGTTGGTACAGATATGCAGTATTTT,CAISGLVGTDMQYF
TRBD2,TRBJ2-1,TRBV7-2,-,TGTGCCAGCAGACGGGGGGATAGCTCCTACAATGAGCAGTTCTTC,CASRRGDSSYNEQFF
-,TRBJ2-7,TRBV19,-,TGTGCCAGTAGTGCGCAGGGTCCCTACGAGCAGTACTTC,CASSAQGPYEQYF
TRBD2,TRBJ2-7,TRBV15,-,TGTGCCACCAGCAGAGATAAGGGACTAGCGGGAGGGCTTGGGGAGCAGTACTTC,CATSRDKGLAGGLGEQYF
-,TRBJ2-2,TRBV15,few,TGTGCCACCAGAATCCGACAGTCCACCGGGGAGCTGTTTTTT,CATRIRQSTGELFF
-,TRBJ1-2,TRBV19,many,TGTGCCACCAAAATGGGCCCAGCTAACTATGGCTACACCTTC,CATKMGPANYGYTF
TRBD1,TRBJ2-7,TRBV7-4,-,TGTGCCGGCAGCTTCCCGCTGGCGACGGGACAGGGCATCACCGAGCAGTACTTC,CAGSFPLATGQGITEQYF
-,TRBJ1-5,TRBV7-9,-,TGTGCCAGCAGCTTAGTTGTGGGTAGCAATCAGCCCCAGCATTTT,CASSLVVGSNQPQHF
-,TRBJ1-3,TRBV7-9,-,TGTGCCAGCAGCGTAACAGGGGGAAACACCATATATTTT,CASSVTGGNTIYF
-,TRBJ2-7,TRBV5-1,many,TGCGCCAGCAGTGCCGGGGGACATGTGTTGTACGAGCAGTACTTC,CASSAGGHVLYEQYF
-,TRBJ2-5,TRBV2,-,TGTGCCACCAGTGACGCACAGGGTATTGAGACCCAGTACTTC,CATSDAQGIETQYF
-,TRBJ1-1,TRBV27,few,TGTGCCAGCAGTTTGATCATGAACACTGAAGCTTTCTTT,CASSLIMNTEAFF
-,TRBJ1-6,TRBV19,-,TGTGCCAGCAGTCCACTCCCGGGGCCGGATAATTCACCCCTCCACTTT,CASSPLPGPDNSPLHF
TRBD2,TRBJ2-1,TRBV7-8,-,TGTGCCAGCCGGGACCGGCGGCGGGGGGCAGACAATGAGCAGTTCTTC,CASRDRRRGADNEQFF
-,TRBJ2-7,TRBV7-8,-,TGTGCCAGCAGCTTAGTGGAGCACACCTACGAGCAGTACTTC,CASSLVEHTYEQYF
TRBD2,TRBJ2-7,TRBV7-2,few,TGTGCCAGCAGAAGACTAGCTGAAAGCTACGAGCAGTACTTC,CASRRLAESYEQYF
-,TRBJ2-7,TRBV7-2,few,TGTGCCACCAGCAGAGAGGGGCTAAGCTCCTACGAGCAGTACTTC,CATSREGLSSYEQYF
-,TRBJ2-3,TRBV20-1,once,TGCAGTGCTACCCGAGACGCAGATACGCAGTATTTT,CSATRDADTQYF
TRBD1,TRBJ1-5,TRBV14,-,TGTGCCAGCAGCCAAGATTTGACAGGGAAAGACAATCAGCCCCAGCATTTT,CASSQDLTGKDNQPQHF
-,TRBJ2-5,TRBV20-1,-,TGCAGTGCTAGGTACCTAGCTGGCGAGACCCAGTACTTC,CSARYLAGETQYF
-,TRBJ1-5,TRBV7-3,-,TGTGCCAGCAGCCCTCGGCGGCAGGCTGGCAATCAGCCCCAGCATTTT,CASSPRRQAGNQPQHF
-,TRBJ2-7,TRBV20-1,many,TGCAGTGCTAGAGGGGGAGATGTCGAGCAGTACTTC,CSARGGDVEQYF
-,TRBJ1-2,TRBV19,-,TGTGCCAGTTGGGTTGCAGGGACTAACTATGGCTACACCTTC,CASWVAGTNYGYTF
TRBD1,TRBJ2-1,TRBV29-1,-,TGCGGCGTTGAAGTGGGGACAGGGGGCAAAGTGAATGAGCAGTTCTTC,CGVEVGTGGKVNEQFF
TRBD1,TRBJ1-2,TRBV29-1,many,TGCAGCGTTGTAAAGTTGGGACAGGGGATTAACTATGGCTACACCTTC,CSVVKLGQGINYGYTF
-,TRBJ1-6,TRBV19,-,TGTGCCAGTAGTATTAGGGGACACCAATCTTCACCCCTCCACTTT,CASSIRGHQSSPLHF
TRBD2,TRBJ2-1,TRBV2,few,TGTGCCAGCAGGGATCTAGCGGTATACAATGAGCAGTTCTTC,CASRDLAVYNEQFF
-,TRBJ2-7,TRBV6-5,many,TGTGCCAGCAGTTACTCCGCAGGGTACTACGAGCAGTACTTC,CASSYSAGYYEQYF
TRBD1,TRBJ2-7,TRBV7-9,once,TGCGCCAGCAGCTCCGGTGGGACAGAGGCCTACGAGCAGTACTTC,CASSSGGTEAYEQYF
-,TRBJ1-1,TRBV2,-,TGTGCCGGCAGAGACAGACTAAACACTGAAGCTTTCTTT,CAGRDRLNTEAFF
TRBD1,TRBJ1-2,TRBV6-1,-,TGTGCCAGCAGTGCTTGGGACAGGGGGCGCGAAGCTAACTATGGCTACACCTTC,CASSAWDRGREANYGYTF
TRBD2,TRBJ2-5,TRBV20-1,few,TGCAGTGCTAGGGGGACTAGCCTTACGGAGACCCAGTACTTC,CSARGTSLTETQYF
-,TRBJ2-7,TRBV15,-,TGTGCCACCAGCAGTGAGCAAGCCGACGGCTACGAGCAGTACTTC,CATSSEQADGYEQYF
TRBD2,TRBJ2-3,TRBV20-1,few,TGCAGTGCTAGAGGTCGGACTAGCGTCATCACAGATACGCAGTATTTT,CSARGRTSVITDTQYF
TRBD2,TRBJ2-5,TRBV10-3,-,TGTGCCATCAGTGAGTCGAAAGGAGGGCTAGCGGGAAAAGAGACCCAGTACTTC,CAISESKGGLAGKETQYF
TRBD2,TRBJ2-7,TRBV15,many,TGTGCCACCAGCAGCGGGGGGGCGGGCTACGAGCAGTACTTC,CATSSGGAGYEQYF
TRBD2,TRBJ2-7,TRBV5-5,many,TGTGCCAGCAGCTTGAGCCCGGGGGGAACCTACGAGCAGTACTTC,CASSLSPGGTYEQYF
TRBD1,TRBJ1-2,TRBV12-3/TRBV12-4,-,TGTGCCAGCAGTCCCACCGGACAGGGAGGTATCTATGGCTACACCTTC,CASSPTGQGGIYGYTF